This T cell receptor (beta chain) was identified in a study of blood T cell repertoires in COVID-19. Overall study: Acute and convalescent COVID-19 samples came from the United States, Italy and Spain. T cells, B-cell-depleted T cells, or PBMCs provided the cDNA or gDNA that served as material.

With 0 bases clipped from V and 3 bases from J, the junction kept 2 bases outside the gene matches. Germline V CDR1 and CDR2: MNHEY, SVGAGI. CDR3 length equals 14 residues. Those enrolled in Seattle joined during active infection and were followed longitudinally afterward. Per the study methods: Estimation of nucleated cell counts relied on the amplification of reference gene primers. Clones were sequenced by immunoSEQ multiplex PCR, and TCRdb holds only the in-frame ones, with some missing. From that table come the V and J calls and clone size; the DNA was used to work out D and trimming. Of tens of thousands of clones detected, about 85% appear once; the ten largest clones hold roughly 3.6%.

This TCR was sampled from a woman in her 50s with COVID-19, enrolled during active disease. The source material was peripheral blood. V gene TRBV6-5 combines with J gene TRBJ2-7; 7 bases align to TRBD2. CDR3: CASSYSAGDYEQYF. Written as DNA, the CDR3 is TGTGCCAGCAGTTACTCGGCGGGGGACTACGAGCAGTACTTC.